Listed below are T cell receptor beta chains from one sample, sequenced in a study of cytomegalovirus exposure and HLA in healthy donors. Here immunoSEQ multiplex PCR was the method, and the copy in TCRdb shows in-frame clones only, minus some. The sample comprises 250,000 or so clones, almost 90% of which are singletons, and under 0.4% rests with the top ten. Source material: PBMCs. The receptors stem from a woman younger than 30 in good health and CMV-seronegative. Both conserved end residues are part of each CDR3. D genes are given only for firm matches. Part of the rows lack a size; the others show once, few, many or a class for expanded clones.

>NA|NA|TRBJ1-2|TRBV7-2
TGTGCCAGCACTACCCCCCAGGGGTATCGCTACACCTTC
CASTTPQGYRYTF
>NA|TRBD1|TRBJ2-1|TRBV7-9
TGTGCCAGCAGCACTAGCTGGGGACAGGTTTACAATGAGCAGTTCTTC
CASSTSWGQVYNEQFF
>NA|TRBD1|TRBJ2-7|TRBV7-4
TGTGCCAGCAGCGGACAGGGCACTTCCTACGAGCAGTACTTC
CASSGQGTSYEQYF
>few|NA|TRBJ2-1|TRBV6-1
TGTGCCAGCAGTAGACAGAATTACAATGAGCAGTTCTTC
CASSRQNYNEQFF
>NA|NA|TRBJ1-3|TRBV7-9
TGTGCCAGCAGCTTAGCGCAGGGCCTCTCTGGAAACACCATATATTTT
CASSLAQGLSGNTIYF
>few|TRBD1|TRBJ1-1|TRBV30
TGTGCCTGGGACAGGGGGTACACTGAAGCTTTCTTT
CAWDRGYTEAFF
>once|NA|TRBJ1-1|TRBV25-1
TGTGCCAGCAGTGATATTGGCGGATTGAACACTGAAGCTTTCTTT
CASSDIGGLNTEAFF
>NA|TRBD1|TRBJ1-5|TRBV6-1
TGTGCCAGCAGTAAAGGGGGCGCGGGCAATCAGCCCCAGCATTTT
CASSKGGAGNQPQHF
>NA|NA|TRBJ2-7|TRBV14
TGTGCCAGCAGCCAAGATGCGGACAGCTACGAGCAGTACTTC
CASSQDADSYEQYF
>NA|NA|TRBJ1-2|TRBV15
TGTGCCACCAGCAGAGTTGGACGATTAGGGGATACAGGGTGGCCTGGCTACACCTTC
CATSRVGRLGDTGWPGYTF
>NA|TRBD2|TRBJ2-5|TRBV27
TGTGCCAGCAGCCGTCTAGCGGGGGGCCAAGAGACCCAGTACTTC
CASSRLAGGQETQYF
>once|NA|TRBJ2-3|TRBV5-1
TGCGCCAGCAGCCCGGCCCGGGACACTTGGAGCACAGATACGCAGTATTTT
CASSPARDTWSTDTQYF
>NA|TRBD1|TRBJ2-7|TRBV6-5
TGTGCCAGCAGTTATCAGGTTACAGGGGCCTACGAGCAGTACTTC
CASSYQVTGAYEQYF
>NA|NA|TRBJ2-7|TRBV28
TGTGCCAGCAGTATGTCCTCGACGAGGGAGCAGTACTTC
CASSMSSTREQYF
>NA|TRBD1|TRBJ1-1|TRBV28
TGTGCCAGCAGTCCACTTCCGGGACAGGGGGCCAACACTGAAGCTTTCTTT
CASSPLPGQGANTEAFF
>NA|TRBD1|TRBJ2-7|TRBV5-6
TGTGCCAGCAGGTCCGGCGACAGGGGGCACGAGCAGTACTTC
CASRSGDRGHEQYF
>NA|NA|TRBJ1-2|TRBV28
TGTGCCAGCGTAGGTAGGACTCACAACTATGGCTACACCTTC
CASVGRTHNYGYTF
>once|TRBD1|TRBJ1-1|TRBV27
TGTGCCAGCAGTTTAGGACAGGGTTGGTCTGAAGCTTTCTTT
CASSLGQGWSEAFF
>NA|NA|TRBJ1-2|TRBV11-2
TGTGCCAGCAGCGGACGGGACACCCTCTATGGCTACACCTTC
CASSGRDTLYGYTF
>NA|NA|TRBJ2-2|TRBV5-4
TGTGCCAGCAGCTTACAGGGTATCACCGGGGAGCTGTTTTTT
CASSLQGITGELFF
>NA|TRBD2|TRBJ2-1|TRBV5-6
TGTGCCAGCGGAGCGGGGGGCCCCACCTACAATGAGCAGTTCTTC
CASGAGGPTYNEQFF
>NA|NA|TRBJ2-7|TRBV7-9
TGTGCCAGCAGCTTAGCTGAGATCTCCTACGAGCAGTACTTC
CASSLAEISYEQYF
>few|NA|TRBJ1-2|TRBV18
TGTGCCAGCTCACCGCCCTTGGAGGGCAACTATGGCTACACCTTC
CASSPPLEGNYGYTF
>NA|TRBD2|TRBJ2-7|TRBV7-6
TGTGCCAGCAGCCCAGAGGGGGGCGGGGGGGAGCAGTACTTC
CASSPEGGGGEQYF
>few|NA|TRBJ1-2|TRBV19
TGTGCCAGTAGTATTGACGACAGCTTCATATCCTATGGCTACACCTTC
CASSIDDSFISYGYTF
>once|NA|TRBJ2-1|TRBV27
TGTGCCAGCAGTTTATCTGGAGCGGAGGGGCCGTACAATGAGCAGTTCTTC
CASSLSGAEGPYNEQFF
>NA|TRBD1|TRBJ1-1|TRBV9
TGTGCCAGCAGCGGGGGACAGCCGAACACTGAAGCTTTCTTT
CASSGGQPNTEAFF
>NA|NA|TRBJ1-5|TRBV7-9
TGTGCCAGCAGCTTAGGCACCACAAATATGGATCAGCCCCAGCATTTT
CASSLGTTNMDQPQHF
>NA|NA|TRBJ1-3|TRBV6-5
TGTGCCAGCAGTTACCTTCAGACTGGAAACACCATATATTTT
CASSYLQTGNTIYF
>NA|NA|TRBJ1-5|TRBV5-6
TGTGCCAGCAGCTCAACAGGGTTAGCTCAGCCCCAGCATTTT
CASSSTGLAQPQHF
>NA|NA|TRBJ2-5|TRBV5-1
TGCGCCAGCAGCTTGTCCATCGAGACCCAGTACTTC
CASSLSIETQYF
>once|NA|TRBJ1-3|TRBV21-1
TGTGCCAGCAGCAACGGCCAGGGGAACACCATATATTTT
CASSNGQGNTIYF
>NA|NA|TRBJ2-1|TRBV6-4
TGTGCCAGCAGTGAACCAGCTCCCCGGGGGCAGTTCTTC
CASSEPAPRGQFF
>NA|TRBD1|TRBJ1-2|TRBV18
TGTGCCAGCTCACGAGGACAGGGGGGCGAATACTCGGGCTATGGCTACACCTTC
CASSRGQGGEYSGYGYTF
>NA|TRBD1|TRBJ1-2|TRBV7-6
TGTGCCAGCAGCTTCGAGGGGGCGCGGGGCTACACCTTC
CASSFEGARGYTF
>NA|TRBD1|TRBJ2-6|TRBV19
TGTGCCAGTAGTGCCGACAGGGCTGGGGCCAACGTCCTGACTTTC
CASSADRAGANVLTF
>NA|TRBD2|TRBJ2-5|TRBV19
TGTGCCAGTAGTTCACTAGCGGGGCCTCAAGAGACCCAGTACTTC
CASSSLAGPQETQYF
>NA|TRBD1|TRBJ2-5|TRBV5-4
TGTGCCAGCAGCTTGGTAGGGACAGGGAGAGAGACCCAGTACTTC
CASSLVGTGRETQYF
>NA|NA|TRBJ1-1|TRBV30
TGTGCCTGGACCGGGGGGGCAAAGGACACTGAAGCTTTCTTT
CAWTGGAKDTEAFF
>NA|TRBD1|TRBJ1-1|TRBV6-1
TGTGCCAGCAGTGAGAGACAGGGGGAGAGTAAAGCTTTCTTT
CASSERQGESKAFF
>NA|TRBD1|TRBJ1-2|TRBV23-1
TGCGCCAGCAGCCAAAGGGGTGGACAGGGATACGTCGGCTACACCTTC
CASSQRGGQGYVGYTF
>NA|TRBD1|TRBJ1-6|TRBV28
TGTGCCAGCAGTTCCGCTACAGGGGACTCACCCCTCCACTTT
CASSSATGDSPLHF
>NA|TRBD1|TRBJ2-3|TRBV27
TGTGCCAGCAGTCCAAAGGACAGGGTCACAGATACGCAGTATTTT
CASSPKDRVTDTQYF
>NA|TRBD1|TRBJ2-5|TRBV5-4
TGTGCCAGCAGACCTGACAGGGGAGGAGAGACCCAGTACTTC
CASRPDRGGETQYF
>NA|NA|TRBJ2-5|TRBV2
TGTGCCAGCTCCCGGGACACTCAAGAGACCCAGTACTTC
CASSRDTQETQYF
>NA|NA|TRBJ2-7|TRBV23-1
TGCGCCAGTAACTACGAGCAGTACTTC
CASNYEQYF
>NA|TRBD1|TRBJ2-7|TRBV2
TGTGCCAGCCAGAGAGAGACAGGGAACGAGCAGTACTTC
CASQRETGNEQYF
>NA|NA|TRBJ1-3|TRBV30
TGTGCCTGGAGTCGCGACTCTGGAAACACCATATATTTT
CAWSRDSGNTIYF
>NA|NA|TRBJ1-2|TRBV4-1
TGCGCCAGCAGCTTAGCCGGGTTTAACTATGGCTACACCTTC
CASSLAGFNYGYTF
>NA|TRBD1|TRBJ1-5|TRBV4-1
TGCGCCAGCAGCCAAGGACAGGGAAATTTGGGACAGCCCCAGCATTTT
CASSQGQGNLGQPQHF
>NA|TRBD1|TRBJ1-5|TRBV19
TGTGCCTGTTGGACAGGATCGAGCAATCAGCCCCAGCATTTT
CACWTGSSNQPQHF
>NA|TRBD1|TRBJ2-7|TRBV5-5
TGTGCCAGCACCCCAAGGACAGGAGCCTACGAGCAGTACTTC
CASTPRTGAYEQYF